These 6 T cell receptor beta chains were all obtained from the same sample, sequenced in a study of cytomegalovirus exposure and HLA in healthy donors. Primers: 60 Vbeta forward and 13 Jbeta reverse. Clones were read by immunoSEQ multiplex PCR, and TCRdb kept only the in-frame ones, dropping some. The repertoire includes approximately 170,000 clones, about 59% of them detected once, and 2.5% to 3% sits in the top ten. What was sequenced was PBMCs. The receptors come from a middle-aged man in good health and CMV-seronegative.

With respect to this clone: Within the sample, other DNA sequences also encode this same CDR3. The chain employs TRBV9 and TRBJ1-2, with D possibly being TRBD1 (6 bases). Germline V gene sequence: CDR1 SGDLS, CDR2 YYNGEE. Trimming left V 0 bases short and J 4 bases short, with 13 bases between. CDR3 length: 15 amino acids. The CDR3 DNA follows: TGTGCCAGCAGCGTAGGTCCAGGGGAAGGCTATGGCTACACCTTC. Protein: CASSVGPGEGYGYTF. Full variable domain (remainder filled in from reference TRBV9 and TRBJ1-2): DSGVTQTPKHLITATGQRVTLRCSPRSGDLSVYWYQQSLDQGLQFLIQYYNGEERAKGNILERFSAQQFPDLHSELNLSSLELGDSALYFCASSVGPGEGYGYTFGSGTRLTVV.

The chain has TRBV9 and TRBJ1-2, with D uncertain. This CDR3 region has 13 residues. V lost 4 bases and J lost 0, with 7 bases in between. The germline CDR1 and CDR2 sequences are SGDLS and YYNGEE. The CDR3 DNA follows: TGTGCCAGCAGCCTTCTTTCTAACTATGGCTACACCTTC. This translates into CASSLLSNYGYTF. Variable domain in full (rest from reference TRBV9 and TRBJ1-2): DSGVTQTPKHLITATGQRVTLRCSPRSGDLSVYWYQQSLDQGLQFLIQYYNGEERAKGNILERFSAQQFPDLHSELNLSSLELGDSALYFCASSLLSNYGYTFGSGTRLTVV.

The chain couples TRBV7-2 to TRBJ2-1; D ambiguous. The CDR3 has 16 amino acids. Trimming took off 5 bases at V and 2 bases at J, with 16 bases between the two ends. Germline V gives CDR1 SGHTA, CDR2 FQGNSA. CDR3 coding DNA: TGTGCCAGCAGCCCGTCTTCGCGCGTAACCTACAATGAGCAGTTCTTC. Translating it yields CASSPSSRVTYNEQFF. The full variable domain, with the rest looked up from reference TRBV7-2 and TRBJ2-1, is GAGVSQSPSNKVTEKGKDVELRCDPISGHTALYWYRQSLGQGLEFLIYFQGNSAPDKSGLPSDRFSAERTGGSVSTLTIQRTQQEDSAVYLCASSPSSRVTYNEQFFGPGTRLTVL.

This chain's CDR3 is CATIGTGYEQYF. The CDR3 DNA is TGTGCCACCATAGGGACAGGATACGAGCAGTACTTC. The chain employs TRBV10-3 and TRBJ2-7; 8 nucleotides line up with TRBD1. The CDR3 runs to 12 residues. V lost 10 bases to trimming and J lost 4 bases; unmatched junction nucleotides: 6. CDR1 ENHRY and CDR2 SYGVKD come from the germline V gene.

The table lists this clone with a few counts. The chain links TRBV7-9 to TRBJ1-2, with D perhaps matching TRBD1 (6 bases). Germline CDR1 SEHNR, CDR2 FQNEAQ (reference sequence). The CDR3 sequence is 13 residues long. The V gene lost 5 bases and the J gene lost 3 bases, with 10 bases spanning the gap. The CDR3 region is CASSPQGDYGYTF. CDR3 nucleotides: TGTGCCAGCAGCCCACAGGGCGACTATGGCTACACCTTC.

The gene calls are TRBV2 and TRBJ2-7; weak D call: TRBD2 (6 bases). CDR1 SNHLY and CDR2 FYNNEI come from the germline V gene. Trimming took 1 base from V and 2 from J, leaving 12 bases between them. The CDR3 is made up of 15 amino acids. The DNA for the CDR3 is TGTGCCAGCAGTGAAGGGGGGGTTTTTCCCTACGAGCAGTACTTC. This sequence encodes CASSEGGVFPYEQYF. The full variable domain, in which reference TRBV2 and TRBJ2-7 provide the parts outside the CDR3, is EPEVTQTPSHQVTQMGQEVILRCVPISNHLYFYWYRQILGQKVEFLVSFYNNEISEKSEIFDDQFSVERPDGSNFTLKIRSTKLEDSAMYFCASSEGGVFPYEQYFGPGTRLTVT.